This entry describes one TCR beta chain. Its antigen specificity is not known. Per-nucleotide qualities are absent, and no much larger clonotype sits a single base away. This sample stems from a study of neoadjuvant anti-PD-1 for oral cavity cancer (dated by TCRdb to about 2021). About the investigation overall: Three to four biweekly doses of nivolumab at 3 mg/kg were mostly administered to patients before curative-intent surgical resection. For patients who did not progress, a fourth nivolumab dose was given around day 43, followed by definitive surgical resection on days 50-56. Responders were defined as patients with complete response, partial response or stable disease by RECIST 1.1; non-responders were defined as patients with progression. The parent correlative cohort included about a dozen patients, with an approximately 34% response rate. Paper-wide results and their limitations: The TCR analyses had only three patients in each response group, and the authors called for validation in larger cohorts. Higher pretreatment blood Treg/Th17 ratios correlated with both higher pretreatment blood TCRbeta clonality and lower post-treatment tumor TCRbeta clonality. Greater tumor shrinkage was correlated with larger post-treatment sizes of preexisting intratumoral clones, suggesting that expansion of preexisting clones contributed to response.

V is clipped by 2 bases and J by 3 bases, and the sequence between their germline boundaries is 2 bases long. CDR3 length: 11 amino acids, cysteine to phenylalanine. CDR3 DNA only is kept here, 33 bases in frame from base 1. Reading the germline V gene gives CDR1 SGHDN and CDR2 FVKESK. Survey sequencing of tumors used two replicates per sample, and the tumor libraries mostly started from about 5.2 ug of input genomic DNA. The immunoSEQ hsTCRbeta kit was used to prepare TCRbeta libraries, following the manufacturer's instructions. The completed libraries were mixed into a single pool at 3 nM, then sequenced with an Illumina NovaSeq 6000 S4 flow cell. The original methods were these. Raw data preprocessing and quality control were performed with the immunoSEQ Analyzer. The analysis was restricted to productive rearrangements, with each unique CDR3 amino acid sequence defining a clonotype. Repertoire clonality was estimated as the Gini-Simpson index, which was computed with the R package tcR. Student's t test was used to compare Gini indices, and Pearson correlation was used to assess associations with tumor size change. TCRdb mirrors the immuneACCESS table, restricted to in-frame sequences. Some clones are absent from its copies; in checked studies, under half trace to an unresolved V gene, and the reason for the others is unknown. V and J calls and clone size follow that table, whereas D and trimming were derived from the DNA. This sample holds 20,000 to 25,000 clones; around 45% were observed only once. The top ten clonotypes cover around 38% of the sample.

The time point label of this sample denotes: after neoadjuvant nivolumab, at surgical resection. None of the patients had received prior systemic or radiation treatment, and all were newly diagnosed with stage II-IVA oral cavity squamous cell carcinoma. The cohort consisted of patients with HPV-negative, locally advanced oral cavity squamous cell carcinoma. The samples were obtained from a longitudinal correlative study of a single-arm phase II trial testing neoadjuvant nivolumab in oral cavity squamous cell carcinoma. Subject-matched pre- and post-treatment PBMCs and tumors from three responders and three non-responders were subjected to genomic DNA-based TCRbeta sequencing. The Maxwell RSC DNA from Tissue kit was used to isolate genomic DNA from tumor tissue.

The starting material was tumor tissue, obtained after nivolumab (anti-PD-1) treatment. The TCR sequence derives from a person between 35 and 79 years old with oral cavity squamous cell carcinoma. This sequence uses TRBV14 and TRBJ2-7, with the D segment identity uncertain. Read as DNA, the sequence is TGTGCCAGCAGCCAAATCTACGAGCAGTACTTC. Protein translation: CASSQIYEQYF.